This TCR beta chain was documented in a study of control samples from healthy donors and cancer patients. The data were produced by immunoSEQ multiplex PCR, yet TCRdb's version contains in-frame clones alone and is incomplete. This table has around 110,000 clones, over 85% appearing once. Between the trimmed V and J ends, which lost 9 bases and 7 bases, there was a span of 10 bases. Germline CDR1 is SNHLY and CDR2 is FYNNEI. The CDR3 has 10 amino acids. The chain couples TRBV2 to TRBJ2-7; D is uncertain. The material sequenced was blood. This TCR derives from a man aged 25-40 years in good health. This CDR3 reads CASGIGEQYF. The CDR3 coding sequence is TGTGCCAGTGGGATAGGGGAGCAGTACTTC.